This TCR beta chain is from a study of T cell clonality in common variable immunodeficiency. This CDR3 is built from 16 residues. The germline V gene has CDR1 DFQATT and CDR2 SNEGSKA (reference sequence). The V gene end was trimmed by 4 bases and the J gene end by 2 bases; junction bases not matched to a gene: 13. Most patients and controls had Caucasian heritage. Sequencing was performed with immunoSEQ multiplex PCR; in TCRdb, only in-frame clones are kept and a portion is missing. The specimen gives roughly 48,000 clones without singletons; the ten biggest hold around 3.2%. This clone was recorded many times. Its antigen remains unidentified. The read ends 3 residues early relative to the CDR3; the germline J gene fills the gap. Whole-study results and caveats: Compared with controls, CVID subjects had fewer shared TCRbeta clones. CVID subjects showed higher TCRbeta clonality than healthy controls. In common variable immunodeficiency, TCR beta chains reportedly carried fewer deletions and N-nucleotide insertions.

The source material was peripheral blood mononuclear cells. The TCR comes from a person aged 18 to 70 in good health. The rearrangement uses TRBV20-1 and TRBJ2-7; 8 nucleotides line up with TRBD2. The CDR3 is CSATPGRGGTTYEQYF. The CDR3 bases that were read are TGCAGTGCTACCCCCGGGAGGGGCGGGACTACCTACGAG.